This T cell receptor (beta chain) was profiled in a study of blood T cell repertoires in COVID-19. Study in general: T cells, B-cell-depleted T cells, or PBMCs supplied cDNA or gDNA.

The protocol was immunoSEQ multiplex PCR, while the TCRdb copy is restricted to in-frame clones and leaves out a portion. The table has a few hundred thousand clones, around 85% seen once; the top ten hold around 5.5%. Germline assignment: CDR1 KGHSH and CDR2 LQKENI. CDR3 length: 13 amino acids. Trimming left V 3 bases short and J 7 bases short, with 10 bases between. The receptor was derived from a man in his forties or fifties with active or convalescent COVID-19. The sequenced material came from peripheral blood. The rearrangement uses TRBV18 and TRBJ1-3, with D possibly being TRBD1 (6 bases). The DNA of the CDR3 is TGTGCCAGCTCACCCGCAGGGGAGAACACCATATATTTT. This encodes CASSPAGENTIYF.